The T cell receptor beta chain described here comes from a study of shared clonotypes between healthy human individuals. The CDR3 covers 15 residues. V shed 5 bases and J shed 8 bases, with 18 bases lying between them. Germline values: CDR1 MNHEY, CDR2 SMNVEV (reference sequence). Amplification in unsorted PBMC replicate PCRs started from around 300 ng DNA, which equals about 30,000 T cell genomes. The table came from immunoSEQ multiplex PCR; TCRdb's copy has only in-frame clones and leaves some out. The sample has around 440,000 clones; approximately 77% are singletons. The chain is built from TRBV27 and TRBJ1-4; unclear D gene. The receptor's source is a woman between 40 and 55 years old in good health. Some clones in this sample may be carry-over from other donors' samples. The sequenced material came from PBMCs. CDR3 nucleotide sequence: TGTGCCAGCAGTCCCCGGGGAGGACCCCTGGAAAAACTGTTTTTT. Its translation is CASSPRGGPLEKLFF.